These T cell receptor beta chains were read from a single sample in a study of shared clonotypes between healthy human individuals. The protocol was immunoSEQ multiplex PCR, while the TCRdb copy is restricted to in-frame clones and leaves out a portion. The data contain roughly 770,000 clones, 96% of them singletons. The sequenced sample was naive CD8+ T cells sorted from blood. The source is a young man in good health. The CDR3 runs from the conserved cysteine through the conserved F or W. The D gene is left open where the match is weak. A clone size is listed for some rows: how often the clone was seen (once, few, many), or a class if it is expanded.

TRBJ2-1 NA NA TRBV11-3 TGTGCCAGCAGCTTGGGCCGGGGAGTTTACAATGAGCAGTTCTTC CASSLGRGVYNEQFF
TRBJ2-5 TRBD2 NA TRBV14 TGTGCCAGCAGCCTGACTAGCGGGACTCAAGAGACCCAGTACTTC CASSLTSGTQETQYF
TRBJ2-7 TRBD1 NA TRBV27 TGTGCCAGCAGTTTAGCGGGACAGGGGGCCTACGAGCAGTACTTC CASSLAGQGAYEQYF
TRBJ2-3 NA NA TRBV5-4 TGTGCCAGCAGCTTGTACGGAATGGCAGATACGCAGTATTTT CASSLYGMADTQYF
TRBJ2-2 NA NA TRBV30 TGTGCCTGGAGTGTATCGGGGAACACCGGGGAGCTGTTTTTT CAWSVSGNTGELFF
TRBJ2-1 NA NA TRBV7-3 TGTGCCAGCAGCTTAGAGTCCAGGATTGATGAGCAGTTCTTC CASSLESRIDEQFF
TRBJ2-3 TRBD2 NA TRBV19 TGTGCCAGTAGTCAAGCAACTAGCGGGTTGACAGATACGCAGTATTTT CASSQATSGLTDTQYF
TRBJ2-6 NA NA TRBV7-3 TGTGCCAGCAGCTTACTCGGGTACGGGGCCAACGTCCTGACTTTC CASSLLGYGANVLTF
TRBJ2-5 TRBD1 NA TRBV11-2 TGTGCCAGCAGCTTCCTAGGGGGCGCGGAGACCCAGTACTTC CASSFLGGAETQYF
TRBJ1-2 NA once TRBV11-2 TGTGCCAGCAGCTTAGACAGGGAATTCGAGGGCTACACCTTC CASSLDREFEGYTF
TRBJ1-4 NA NA TRBV11-2 TGTGCCAGCAGCCAACGAACTGGGTTAGGAGAAAAACTGTTTTTT CASSQRTGLGEKLFF
TRBJ2-2 NA NA TRBV27 TGTGCCAGCAGTTTCCCCACCGGGGAGCTGTTTTTT CASSFPTGELFF
TRBJ2-3 NA once TRBV6-1 TGTGCCAGCAGTGATATTAGCGGAGGAAGGACTACGCAGTATTTT CASSDISGGRTTQYF
TRBJ2-5 NA NA TRBV30 TGTGCCTGGAGTGTACTAGGGGGAGGGCCCGAGACCCAGTACTTC CAWSVLGGGPETQYF
TRBJ2-7 TRBD1 NA TRBV7-9 TGTGCCAGCAGCTCCACAGGGGACGACTACGAGCAGTACTTC CASSSTGDDYEQYF
TRBJ1-1 TRBD1 NA TRBV5-1 TGCGCCAGCAGCTATGACAGGGGCGAAGCTTTCTTT CASSYDRGEAFF
TRBJ2-1 NA NA TRBV10-1 TGCGCCAGCAGCGCCGGGACAAACAATGAGCAGTTCTTC CASSAGTNNEQFF
TRBJ2-7 TRBD2 NA TRBV28 TGTGCCAGCAGTTCCTTCGGGGGCAGGTCGGGACTAGCTTACGAGCAGTACTTC CASSSFGGRSGLAYEQYF
TRBJ2-5 TRBD2 NA TRBV13 TGTGCCAGCACCTGGAGGCGGGAGAGCGAGACCCAGTACTTC CASTWRRESETQYF
TRBJ2-3 NA NA TRBV4-1 TGCGCCAGCAGCCAAGAAGAGCGATTACCAGATACGCAGTATTTT CASSQEERLPDTQYF
TRBJ2-7 TRBD2 NA TRBV9 TGTGCCAGCAGCGCGCTGGGACTAGCAGACTACGAGCAGTACTTC CASSALGLADYEQYF
TRBJ2-7 TRBD1 NA TRBV18 TGTGCCAGCTCACCGACAGGGGAGGTCGAGCAGTACTTC CASSPTGEVEQYF
TRBJ2-7 NA once TRBV7-9 TGTGCCAGCAGCTTGGGATCTGGGCAGTACTTC CASSLGSGQYF
TRBJ2-1 NA once TRBV28 TGTGCCAGCAGTTTGACCAGCTCCTACAATGAGCAGTTCTTC CASSLTSSYNEQFF
TRBJ2-1 NA NA TRBV11-2 TGTGCCAGCAGCCTCATAGTTGGGTACAATGAGCAGTTCTTC CASSLIVGYNEQFF
TRBJ2-3 NA NA TRBV4-2 TGTGCCAGCAGCCGGACCTTGGCTGCTAGCACAGATACGCAGTATTTT CASSRTLAASTDTQYF
TRBJ2-2 NA NA TRBV5-6 TGTGCCAGCAGTTCCAGGGGTGGCGGGGGACCTTACATCGGGGAGCTGTTTTTT CASSSRGGGGPYIGELFF
TRBJ2-5 TRBD1 NA TRBV18 TGTGCCAGCTCGCATACAACAGGGGAAGAGACCCAGTACTTC CASSHTTGEETQYF
TRBJ2-1 TRBD2 once TRBV2 TGTGCCAGTACGCTAGCGGGAGACCACTACAATGAGCAGTTCTTC CASTLAGDHYNEQFF
TRBJ1-1 NA NA TRBV4-1 TGCGCCAGCAGCTTCCGGGCCCCGAGCACTGAAGCTTTCTTT CASSFRAPSTEAFF
TRBJ2-5 TRBD1 NA TRBV7-9 TGTGCCAGCAGCTTCTATGGGACAGCCGGAGAGACCCAGTACTTC CASSFYGTAGETQYF
TRBJ2-1 TRBD2 NA TRBV7-9 TGTGCCAGCAGCTTAGCGAGGCCCGGAGGACTAGCGGACCGTGAGCAGTTCTTC CASSLARPGGLADREQFF
TRBJ2-7 TRBD1 NA TRBV9 TGTGCCAGCAGCTACGCCGGGACAGGGTTATACGAGCAGTACTTC CASSYAGTGLYEQYF